These T cell receptor beta chains were read from a single sample in a study of blood T cell repertoires in COVID-19. Repertoires were generated with immunoSEQ multiplex PCR, while TCRdb's copy carries only in-frame clones and drops some. The table lists 320,000 or so clones, 85% of them singletons. The source material was PBMCs or T cells enriched from blood (not recorded which). The receptors here all came from a woman in her twenties or thirties who had been exposed to COVID-19. Each CDR3 is given with its conserved first and last residue. Each record gives: J gene, clone size, V gene, D gene, CDR3 DNA, CDR3 protein. A D gene is named only where the DNA matches it firmly. Clone size is given for some rows only: seen once, a few or many times, or a class if the clone is expanded.

TRBJ2-1	-	TRBV27	TRBD2	TGTGCCAGCAGTTTATCGGATAGCGGGAAACGGGAGCAGTTCTTC	CASSLSDSGKREQFF
TRBJ2-7	few	TRBV30	-	TGTGCCTGGAGTGGTTCGGCAGGGGGGTGGTACGAGCAGTACTTC	CAWSGSAGGWYEQYF
TRBJ1-5	-	TRBV30	TRBD1	TGTGCCTGGAGTTTCACAGGGGGCGCGACAGGGCAGCCCCAGCATTTT	CAWSFTGGATGQPQHF
TRBJ1-2	once	TRBV5-6	-	TGTGCCAGCAGCTGGGAAACAGGGATAAGGGGCTACACCTTC	CASSWETGIRGYTF
TRBJ1-2	-	TRBV2	TRBD1	TGTGCCAGCAGTGAGCAGGGGGAAGGCTACACCTTC	CASSEQGEGYTF
TRBJ2-3	-	TRBV24-1	-	TGTGCCACCAGTGACCCCGACTTGACTGATAGCACAGATACGCAGTATTTT	CATSDPDLTDSTDTQYF
TRBJ1-2	-	TRBV6-5	-	TGTGCCAGCAGTTCGGGGAGTGGAGGCTACACCTTC	CASSSGSGGYTF
TRBJ2-7	-	TRBV19	-	TGTGCCAGCCGAGCACAGGGACCTGCGGGCGAGCAGTACTTC	CASRAQGPAGEQYF
TRBJ2-3	-	TRBV27	TRBD2	TGTGCCAGCAGCCTCGGGGGGACTAGCACAGATACGCAGTATTTT	CASSLGGTSTDTQYF
TRBJ2-3	-	TRBV4-1	TRBD2	TGCGCCAGCAGCCAACCAGGGACTAGCGGGAGAACAGATACGCAGTATTTT	CASSQPGTSGRTDTQYF
TRBJ1-6	-	TRBV4-3	TRBD1	TGCGCCAGCAGCCAAGATAGGTGGCGACAGGGGGCGTCTTCACCCCTCCACTTT	CASSQDRWRQGASSPLHF
TRBJ2-3	-	TRBV6-5	TRBD1	TGTGCCAGCAGTCGGGACAGGGGGCCAGATACGCAGTATTTT	CASSRDRGPDTQYF
TRBJ2-1	-	TRBV9	-	TGTGCCAGCACGACAGGTAGCTCCTACAATGAGCAGTTCTTC	CASTTGSSYNEQFF
TRBJ2-2	-	TRBV19	-	TGTGCCTGTCGGGGCGGACAGATGAACACCGGGGAGCTGTTTTTT	CACRGGQMNTGELFF
TRBJ1-1	-	TRBV10-1	-	TGCGCCAGCCAGCGGAAGGCCGCTTACATGAACACTGAAGCTTTCTTT	CASQRKAAYMNTEAFF
TRBJ2-1	-	TRBV9	TRBD2	TGTGCCAGCAGCGTAGGGATCGGGGGGAACCACAATGAGCAGTTCTTC	CASSVGIGGNHNEQFF
TRBJ1-4	-	TRBV9	-	TGTGCCAGCAGCGCCCACGAAGGGGCATTCGATGAAAAACTGTTTTTT	CASSAHEGAFDEKLFF
TRBJ1-4	-	TRBV24-1	TRBD1	TGTGCCACCAGTGACTCGGGACAGGGGAATGAAAAACTGTTTTTT	CATSDSGQGNEKLFF
TRBJ2-7	-	TRBV6-2/TRBV6-3	TRBD2	TGTGCCAGCAGCTTGATAACCGGGACTAGCGGGGAAGAGCAGTACTTC	CASSLITGTSGEEQYF
TRBJ2-3	-	TRBV28	TRBD1	TGTGCCAGCAGTTTAAGAACAGGGGGGGATACGCAGTATTTT	CASSLRTGGDTQYF
TRBJ1-2	-	TRBV6-5	-	TGTGCCACCTATCCCTCCGGGGGGGGCGGCTACACCTTC	CATYPSGGGGYTF
TRBJ1-2	-	TRBV10-3	-	TGTGCCATCAGTGAGTCGGAGGGCCATTATGGCTACACCTTC	CAISESEGHYGYTF
TRBJ1-5	-	TRBV19	-	TGTGCCAGTAGTATAGGACAGATTAGCAATCAGCCCCAGCATTTT	CASSIGQISNQPQHF
TRBJ1-2	-	TRBV6-6	-	TGTGCCAGCAGTTACTCAACGGGGGGCAACTATGGCTACACCTTC	CASSYSTGGNYGYTF
TRBJ2-5	-	TRBV6-2/TRBV6-3	-	TGTGCCAGCAGTTACGGGGGCGAGGGGGAGACCCAGTACTTC	CASSYGGEGETQYF
TRBJ2-2	-	TRBV4-2	-	TGTGCCAGCAGCCAAGCCTCGGGGCAGCGGGCCGGGGAGCTGTTTTTT	CASSQASGQRAGELFF
TRBJ1-1	-	TRBV19	TRBD1	TGTGCCAGTAGTGCGGACAGGGTCGGCACTGAAGCTTTCTTT	CASSADRVGTEAFF
TRBJ1-1	-	TRBV7-3	-	TGTGCCAGTTGCGGGTCTGGGAACACTGAAGCTTTCTTT	CASCGSGNTEAFF
TRBJ2-7	-	TRBV28	TRBD1	TGTGCCAGCAGCCAGGCGACAGGGGGCTTGGACTACGAGCAGTACTTC	CASSQATGGLDYEQYF
TRBJ2-7	-	TRBV12-3/TRBV12-4	TRBD1	TGTGCCAGCACCCGATCAGGGGGCTACGAGCAGTACTTC	CASTRSGGYEQYF
TRBJ2-7	once	TRBV2	-	TGTGCCAGCACCGAGAGGGACGAGCAGTACTTC	CASTERDEQYF
TRBJ1-5	-	TRBV19	TRBD1	TGTGCCAGTAGTACCCGCAGGACAGGGATTGAGAATCAGCCCCAGCATTTT	CASSTRRTGIENQPQHF
TRBJ1-2	-	TRBV28	-	TGTGCCAGCAGTCTCAGGACATTTGGCTACACCTTC	CASSLRTFGYTF
TRBJ1-6	few	TRBV14	-	TGTGCCAGCAGCCATCTGAGGTGGACACCCCTCCACTTT	CASSHLRWTPLHF
TRBJ1-2	-	TRBV5-6	TRBD1	TGTGCCAGCCGCTGGGGGACAGGGAATGAGGGCTACACCTTC	CASRWGTGNEGYTF
TRBJ2-3	-	TRBV2	TRBD2	TGTGCCAGCACTGGACTCTTACTAGCGGGGGAGGGTACGCAGTATTTT	CASTGLLLAGEGTQYF
TRBJ1-6	-	TRBV6-5	-	TGTGCCAGCAGTTACTCGGGGGCAGCCGCAGAACCCCTCCACTTT	CASSYSGAAAEPLHF
TRBJ2-7	-	TRBV29-1	-	TGCAGCGTTTCCGAGAGCTCCTACGAGCAGTACTTC	CSVSESSYEQYF
TRBJ1-1	-	TRBV5-5	-	TGTGCCAGCAGCCTCACAGATCTTGAAGCTTTCTTT	CASSLTDLEAFF
TRBJ1-3	-	TRBV6-1	-	TGTGCCAGCAGTGAAGCGCGAGTCTCTGGAAACACCATATATTTT	CASSEARVSGNTIYF
TRBJ2-7	-	TRBV10-3	-	TGTGCCATCAGTGTCGGGGGACCCTACGAGCAGTACTTC	CAISVGGPYEQYF
TRBJ2-1	few	TRBV24-1	TRBD2	TGTGCCACCAGTGACCCATCGGGCGGGGGGAACTACAATGAGCAGTTCTTC	CATSDPSGGGNYNEQFF
TRBJ1-6	-	TRBV28	TRBD1	TGTGCCAGCAGTTTATATCTCGACAGGGGATCTTATAATTCACCCCTCCACTTT	CASSLYLDRGSYNSPLHF
TRBJ2-7	-	TRBV19	-	TGTGCCAGTAGTGAGCAGGGCTCCTACGAGCAGTACTTC	CASSEQGSYEQYF
TRBJ1-3	-	TRBV28	-	TGTGCCAGCAGTTTGTCAGGGATCAGCTCTGGAAACACCATATATTTT	CASSLSGISSGNTIYF
TRBJ2-1	-	TRBV27	-	TGTGCCAGCAGTTTCTTTCGACTAGAGTCTGAGCAGTTCTTC	CASSFFRLESEQFF
TRBJ2-3	-	TRBV5-1	-	TGCGCCAGCAGCTTGAACGTTTTTCCGCAGGGAGGAGATACGCAGTATTTT	CASSLNVFPQGGDTQYF
TRBJ2-7	few	TRBV6-5	-	TGTGCCAGCAGTTACTATACCGAGGGCGAGCAGTACTTC	CASSYYTEGEQYF
TRBJ2-7	-	TRBV29-1	-	TGCAGCGTTGGAGCGGACTCCTACGAGCAGTACTTC	CSVGADSYEQYF